The clone carrying this T cell receptor (beta chain) was counted between two and nine times. The antigen is not known. One heparinised draw, averaging about 0.11 L, was taken per donor. The isolated RNA, all of it, was reverse transcribed, so expressed TCRB transcripts were what got sequenced. Sequenced by immunoSEQ multiplex PCR; TCRdb stores in-frame clones only, minus some. The sample contains about 150,000 clones, around 10% of which appear only once. This sample was included in a study of beta chain features in type 1 diabetes. In the study overall: All samples together contributed around 98,000,000 sorted cells for examination. Overall study findings and caveats: Shortening of TCRB CDR3s, moderate but significant, appeared in all four CD4+ subsets of Type 1 diabetes patients.

The CDR3 length is 13 residues. V was shortened by 4 bases and J by 14 bases, with 15 bases between the two germline ends. Germline CDR1 reads SGHDN; CDR2 reads FVKESK. The TCR was taken from a man aged 18 to 30 in good health. The sample comprised central memory CD4+ T cells from blood. The J gene is TRBJ1-6, the V gene TRBV14, with D possibly matching TRBD1 (5 bases). The CDR3 bases are TGTGCCAGCAGCCCCGACCGGGGCTTGGCCCTCCACTTT. Encoded protein: CASSPDRGLALHF.